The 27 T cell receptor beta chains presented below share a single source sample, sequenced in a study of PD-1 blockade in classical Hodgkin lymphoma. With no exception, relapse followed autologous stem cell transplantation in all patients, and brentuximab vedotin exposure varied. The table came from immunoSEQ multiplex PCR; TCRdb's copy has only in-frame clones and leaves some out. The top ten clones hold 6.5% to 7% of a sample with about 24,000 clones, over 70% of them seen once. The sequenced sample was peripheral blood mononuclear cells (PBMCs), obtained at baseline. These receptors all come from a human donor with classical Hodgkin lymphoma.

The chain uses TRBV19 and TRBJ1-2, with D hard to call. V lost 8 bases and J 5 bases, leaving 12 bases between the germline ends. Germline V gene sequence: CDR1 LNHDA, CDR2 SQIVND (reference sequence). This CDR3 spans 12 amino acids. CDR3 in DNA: TGTGCCAGTGGTGGGTTGGGATATGGCTACACCTTC. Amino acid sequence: CASGGLGYGYTF.

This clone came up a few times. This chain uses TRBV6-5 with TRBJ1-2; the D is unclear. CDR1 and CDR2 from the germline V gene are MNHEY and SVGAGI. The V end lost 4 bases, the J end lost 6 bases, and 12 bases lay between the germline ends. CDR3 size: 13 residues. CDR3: CASSFGSQDGYTF. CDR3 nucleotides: TGTGCCAGCAGTTTTGGGAGTCAGGATGGCTACACCTTC.

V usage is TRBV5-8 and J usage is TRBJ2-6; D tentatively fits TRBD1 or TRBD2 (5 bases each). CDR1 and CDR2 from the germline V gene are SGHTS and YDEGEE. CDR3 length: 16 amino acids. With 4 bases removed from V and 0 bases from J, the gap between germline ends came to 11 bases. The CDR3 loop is CASSIYGGSGANVLTF. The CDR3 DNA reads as TGTGCCAGCAGCATATATGGGGGCTCTGGGGCCAACGTCCTGACTTTC.

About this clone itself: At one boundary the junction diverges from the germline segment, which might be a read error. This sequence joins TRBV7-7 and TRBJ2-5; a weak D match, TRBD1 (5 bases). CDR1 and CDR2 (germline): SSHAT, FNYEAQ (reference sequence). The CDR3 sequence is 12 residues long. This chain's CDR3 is CASSFPQGTQYF. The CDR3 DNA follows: TGTGCTAGCAGCTTCCCGCAGGGGACCCAGTACTTC. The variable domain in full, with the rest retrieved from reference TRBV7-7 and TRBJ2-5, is GAGVSQSPRYKVTKRGQDVTLRCDPISSHATLYWYQQALGQGPEFLTYFNYEAQPDKSGLPSDRFSAERPEGSISTLTIQRTEQRDSAMYRCASSFPQGTQYFGPGTRLLVL.

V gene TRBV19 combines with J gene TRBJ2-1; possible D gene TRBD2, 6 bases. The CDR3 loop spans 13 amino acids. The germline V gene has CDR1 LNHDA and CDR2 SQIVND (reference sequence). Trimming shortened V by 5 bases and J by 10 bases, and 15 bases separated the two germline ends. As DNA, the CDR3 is TGTGCCAGTAGTTTAGCGGTCCTTCGGGAGCAGTTCTTC. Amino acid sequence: CASSLAVLREQFF. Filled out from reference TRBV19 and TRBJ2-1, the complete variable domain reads DGGITQSPKYLFRKEGQNVTLSCEQNLNHDAMYWYRQDPGQGLRLIYYSQIVNDFQKGDIAEGYSVSREKKESFPLTVTSAQKNPTAFYLCASSLAVLREQFFGPGTRLTVL.

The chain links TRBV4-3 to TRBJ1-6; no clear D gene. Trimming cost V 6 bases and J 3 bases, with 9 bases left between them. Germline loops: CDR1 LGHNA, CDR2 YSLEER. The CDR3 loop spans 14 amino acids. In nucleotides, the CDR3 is TGCGCCAGCAGTCCGGACCTCTATAATTCACCCCTCCACTTT. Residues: CASSPDLYNSPLHF.

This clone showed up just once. CDR3 amino acids: CASSQPAEGYGYTF. CDR3 sequence (DNA): TGTGCCAGCAGCCAACCCGCGGAGGGCTATGGCTACACCTTC. The chain carries TRBV4-2 and TRBJ1-2; D not resolved. Between the trimmed V and J ends, which lost 2 bases and 4 bases, there was a span of 11 bases. Germline V lookup: CDR1 LGHNA, CDR2 YNFKEQ. The CDR3 runs to 14 residues.

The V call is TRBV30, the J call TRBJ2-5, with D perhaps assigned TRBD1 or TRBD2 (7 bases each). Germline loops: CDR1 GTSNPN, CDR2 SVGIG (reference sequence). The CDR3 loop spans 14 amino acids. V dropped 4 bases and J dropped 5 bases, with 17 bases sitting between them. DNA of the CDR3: TGTGCCTGGAAAGCAGGGGGGGAATGGGAGACCCAGTACTTC. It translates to CAWKAGGEWETQYF.

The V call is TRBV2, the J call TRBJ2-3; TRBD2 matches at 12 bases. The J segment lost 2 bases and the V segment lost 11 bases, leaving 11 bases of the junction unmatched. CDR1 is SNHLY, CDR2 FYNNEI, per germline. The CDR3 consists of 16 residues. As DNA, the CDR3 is TGTGCCGCTCGGACTAGCGGGACCTTACACACAGATACGCAGTATTTT. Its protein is CAARTSGTLHTDTQYF.

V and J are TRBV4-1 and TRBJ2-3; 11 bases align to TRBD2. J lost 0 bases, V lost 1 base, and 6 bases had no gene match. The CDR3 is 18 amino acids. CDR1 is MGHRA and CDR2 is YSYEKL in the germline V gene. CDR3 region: CASSQVPTSGTSTDTQYF. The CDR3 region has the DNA TGCGCCAGCAGCCAAGTCCCGACTAGCGGGACTAGCACAGATACGCAGTATTTT.

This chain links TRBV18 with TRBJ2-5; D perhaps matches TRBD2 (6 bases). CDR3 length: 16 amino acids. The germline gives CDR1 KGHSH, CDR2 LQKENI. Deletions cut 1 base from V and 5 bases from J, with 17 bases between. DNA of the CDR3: TGTGCCAGCTCACCACTCGGGGGAGCCGTTCTCGAGACCCAGTACTTC. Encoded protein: CASSPLGGAVLETQYF.

Here the CDR3 DNA reads TGTGCCAGCAGCTTAACACCAGACAGGGAACTTCCGGACATTCAGTACTTC. Its protein is CASSLTPDRELPDIQYF. This chain links TRBV7-2 with TRBJ2-4, with 7 bases that match TRBD1. Germline V lookup: CDR1 SGHTA, CDR2 FQGNSA. The CDR3 is 17 amino acids. J gave up 8 bases and V 2 bases, and 15 bases lay outside the gene matches.

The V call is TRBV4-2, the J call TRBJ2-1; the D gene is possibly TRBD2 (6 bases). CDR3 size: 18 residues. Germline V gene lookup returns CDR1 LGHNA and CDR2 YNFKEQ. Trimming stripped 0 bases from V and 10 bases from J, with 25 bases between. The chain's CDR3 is CASSQDLGDLYRDWEQFF. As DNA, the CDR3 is TGTGCCAGCAGCCAAGATCTCGGGGACCTTTACCGGGACTGGGAGCAGTTCTTC.

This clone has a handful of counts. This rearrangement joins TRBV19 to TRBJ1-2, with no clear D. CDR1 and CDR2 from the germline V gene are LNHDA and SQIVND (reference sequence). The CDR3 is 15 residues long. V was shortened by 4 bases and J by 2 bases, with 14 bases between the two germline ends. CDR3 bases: TGTGCCAGTAGTACTACCTGGTTCTCCAACTATGGCTACACCTTC. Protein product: CASSTTWFSNYGYTF.

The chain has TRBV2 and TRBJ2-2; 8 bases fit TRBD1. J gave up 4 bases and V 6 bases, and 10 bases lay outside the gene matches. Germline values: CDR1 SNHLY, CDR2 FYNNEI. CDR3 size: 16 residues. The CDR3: CASSAPSGQGTGELFF. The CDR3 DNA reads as TGTGCCAGCAGCGCCCCGTCAGGACAGGGCACCGGGGAGCTGTTTTTT.

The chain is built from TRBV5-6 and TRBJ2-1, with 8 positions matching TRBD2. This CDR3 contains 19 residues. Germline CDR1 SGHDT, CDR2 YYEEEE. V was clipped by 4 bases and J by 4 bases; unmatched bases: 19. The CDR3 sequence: CASSRKFVVGRGAYNEQFF. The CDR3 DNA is TGTGCCAGCAGCCGAAAATTTGTGGTAGGGCGGGGGGCATACAATGAGCAGTTCTTC. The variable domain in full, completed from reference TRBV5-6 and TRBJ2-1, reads DAGVTQSPTHLIKTRGQQVTLRCSPKSGHDTVSWYQQALGQGPQFIFQYYEEEERQRGNFPDRFSGHQFPNYSSELNVNALLLGDSALYLCASSRKFVVGRGAYNEQFFGPGTRLTVL.

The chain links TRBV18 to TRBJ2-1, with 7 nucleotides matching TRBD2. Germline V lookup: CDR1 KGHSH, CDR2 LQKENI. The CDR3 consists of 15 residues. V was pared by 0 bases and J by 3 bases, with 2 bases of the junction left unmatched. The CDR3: CASSPPTSRYNEQFF. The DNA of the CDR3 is TGTGCCAGCTCACCACCGACTAGCCGCTACAATGAGCAGTTCTTC.

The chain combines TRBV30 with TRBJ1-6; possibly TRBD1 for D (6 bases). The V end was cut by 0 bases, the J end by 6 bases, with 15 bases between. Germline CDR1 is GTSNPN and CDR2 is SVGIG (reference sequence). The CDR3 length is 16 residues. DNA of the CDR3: TGTGCCTGGAGTGTACGGGGGGCCGGGGGTAATTCACCCCTCCACTTT. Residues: CAWSVRGAGGNSPLHF. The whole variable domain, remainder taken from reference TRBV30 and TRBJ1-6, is SQTIHQWPATLVQPVGSPLSLECTVEGTSNPNLYWYRQAAGRGLQLLFYSVGIGQISSEVPQNLSASRPQDRQFILSSKKLLLSDSGFYLCAWSVRGAGGNSPLHFGNGTRLTVT.

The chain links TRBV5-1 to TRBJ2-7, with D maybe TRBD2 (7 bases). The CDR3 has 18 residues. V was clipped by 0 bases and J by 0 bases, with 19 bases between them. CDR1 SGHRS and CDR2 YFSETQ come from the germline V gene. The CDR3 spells CASSLAGGFFGSSYEQYF. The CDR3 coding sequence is TGCGCCAGCAGCTTGGCGGGGGGCTTTTTCGGTTCCTCCTACGAGCAGTACTTC.

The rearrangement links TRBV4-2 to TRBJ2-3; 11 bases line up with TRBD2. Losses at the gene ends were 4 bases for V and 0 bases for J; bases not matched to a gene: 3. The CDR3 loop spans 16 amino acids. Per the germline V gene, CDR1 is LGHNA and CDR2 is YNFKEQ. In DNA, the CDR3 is TGTGCCAGCAGCCGGGGACTAGCGGAGAGCACAGATACGCAGTATTTT. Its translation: CASSRGLAESTDTQYF.

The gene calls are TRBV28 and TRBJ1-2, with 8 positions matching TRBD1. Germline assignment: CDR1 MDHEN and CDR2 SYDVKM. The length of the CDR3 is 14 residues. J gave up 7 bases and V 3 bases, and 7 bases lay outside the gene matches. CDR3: CASSFPDRGGGYTF. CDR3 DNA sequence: TGTGCCAGCAGTTTCCCCGACAGGGGAGGTGGCTACACCTTC.

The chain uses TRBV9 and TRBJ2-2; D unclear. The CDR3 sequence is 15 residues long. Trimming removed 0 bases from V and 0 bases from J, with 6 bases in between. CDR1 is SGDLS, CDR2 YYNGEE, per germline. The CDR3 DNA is TGTGCCAGCAGCGTAGAAGATTCGAACACCGGGGAGCTGTTTTTT. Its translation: CASSVEDSNTGELFF. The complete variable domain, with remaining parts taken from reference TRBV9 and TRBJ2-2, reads DSGVTQTPKHLITATGQRVTLRCSPRSGDLSVYWYQQSLDQGLQFLIQYYNGEERAKGNILERFSAQQFPDLHSELNLSSLELGDSALYFCASSVEDSNTGELFFGEGSRLTVL.

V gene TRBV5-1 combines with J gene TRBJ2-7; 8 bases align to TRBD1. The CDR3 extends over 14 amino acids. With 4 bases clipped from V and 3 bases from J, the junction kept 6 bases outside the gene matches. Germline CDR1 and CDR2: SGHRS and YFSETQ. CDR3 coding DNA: TGCGCCAGCAGCATCAGGGGGCCCTACTACGAGCAGTACTTC. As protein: CASSIRGPYYEQYF.

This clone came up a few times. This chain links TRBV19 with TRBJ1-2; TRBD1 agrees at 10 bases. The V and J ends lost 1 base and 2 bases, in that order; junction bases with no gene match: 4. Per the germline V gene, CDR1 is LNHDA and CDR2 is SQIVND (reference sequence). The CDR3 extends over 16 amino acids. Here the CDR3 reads CASSIGGTGDNYGYTF. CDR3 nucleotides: TGTGCCAGTAGTATAGGAGGGACAGGGGACAACTATGGCTACACCTTC.

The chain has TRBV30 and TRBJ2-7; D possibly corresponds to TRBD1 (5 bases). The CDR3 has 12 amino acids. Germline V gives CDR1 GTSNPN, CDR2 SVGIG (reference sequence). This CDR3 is CGLGQTEAEQYF. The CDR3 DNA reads TGTGGCCTGGGCCAGACAGAAGCCGAGCAGTACTTC.

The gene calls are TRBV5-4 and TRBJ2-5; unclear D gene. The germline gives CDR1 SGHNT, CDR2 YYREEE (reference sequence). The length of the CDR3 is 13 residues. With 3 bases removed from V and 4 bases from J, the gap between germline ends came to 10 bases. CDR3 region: CASSSKPRETQYF. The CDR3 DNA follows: TGTGCCAGCAGCTCCAAACCTCGAGAGACCCAGTACTTC.

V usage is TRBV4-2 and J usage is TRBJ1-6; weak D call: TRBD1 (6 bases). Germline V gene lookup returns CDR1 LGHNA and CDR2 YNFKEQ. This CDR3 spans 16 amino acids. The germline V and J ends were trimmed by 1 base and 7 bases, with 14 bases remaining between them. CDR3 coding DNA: TGTGCCAGCAGCCAAGGGACCCAACAGGGAAATTCACCCCTCCACTTT. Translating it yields CASSQGTQQGNSPLHF.